Shown below are 31 T cell receptor beta chains from a single sample sequenced in a study of tissue T cells after allogeneic stem cell transplantation. Time point specified: mouse harvest day 7 after allogeneic transplant. Tail vein injection delivered 10^7 T-cell-depleted bone marrow cells and 10^6 splenic CD5+ T cells. Assay used: immunoSEQ multiplex PCR; TCRdb lists only in-frame clones, some missing. The table records over 8,500 clones, roughly 44% of them present only once. The sequencing input was skin. These receptors were obtained from a female BALB/c mouse given C57BL/6 T cells with graft-versus-host disease after an allogeneic hematopoietic cell transplant.

This clone has only a few counts. Gene names and germline match the mouse. The read terminates 1 residue before the CDR3 end, so the remaining end is supplied by the germline J gene. The chain links TRBV23 to TRBJ2-1. CDR3 length: 14 residues. Looked up from germline, CDR1 is KGHTA and CDR2 is FQNQQP. The CDR3 sequence is CSSSQVGNYAEQFF. The covered CDR3 bases are TGCTCCAGCAGTCAAGTGGGAAACTATGCTGAGCAGTTC.

Notes on this clone: Mouse gene names and germline throughout. The DNA ends 1 residue before the CDR3 does, and the rest of the CDR3 is filled in from the germline J gene. This chain links TRBV19 with TRBJ1-1; TRBD1 agrees at 8 bases. The CDR3 contains 14 residues. Looked up from germline, CDR1 is FNHDT and CDR2 is SITEND (reference sequence). V dropped 3 bases and J dropped 1; count of bases not matched to a gene: 2. The CDR3 reads CASSRGTGNTEVFF. The covered CDR3 bases are TGTGCCAGCAGTAGAGGGACAGGGAACACAGAAGTCTTC.

Remarks on this clone: Gene names follow the mouse nomenclature. Read coverage stops 1 residue before the CDR3 terminus; the germline J gene supplies the remainder. The chain links TRBV12-2 to TRBJ2-3; 10 bases align to TRBD2. V was pared by 0 bases and J by 0 bases, with 2 bases of the junction left unmatched. The CDR3 length is 16 residues. Germline V lookup: CDR1 SGHLS, CDR2 HYDKME. Partial CDR3 DNA: TGTGCCAGCTCTCTCGGACTGGGGGCTAGTGCAGAAACGCTGTAT. This sequence encodes CASSLGLGASAETLY. The whole CDR3 sequence reads CASSLGLGASAETLYF.

As regards this clone: Gene names denote mouse genes. The missing CDR3 end, 1 residue past where the read stops, is filled in from the germline J gene. The chain has TRBV3 and TRBJ1-3; possibly TRBD1 for D (5 bases). CDR3 length: 12 residues. The germline V and J ends were trimmed by 4 bases and 13 bases, with 14 bases remaining between them. Germline V gives CDR1 SNHLY, CDR2 FYNGKV (reference sequence). The CDR3 region is CASSSGAGDLYF. CDR3 DNA, as far as it was read: TGTGCCAGCAGCTCCGGGGCCGGGGATCTCTAT. Together with reference TRBV3 and TRBJ1-3, the CDR3 gives the full variable domain: GPKVLQIPSHQIIDMGQMVTLNCDPVSNHLYFYWYKQILGQQMEFLVNFYNGKVMEKSKLFKDQFSVERPDGSYFTLKIQPTALEDSAVYFCASSSGAGDLYFGEGSRLIVV.

On this clone itself: Gene labels here are mouse ones. The read terminates 1 residue before the CDR3 end, so the remaining end is supplied by the germline J gene. V is TRBV4 and J is TRBJ2-1; TRBD2 matches 7 bases. The length of the CDR3 is 13 residues. Germline V lookup: CDR1 LGHDT, CDR2 YNNKQL (reference sequence). With 8 bases clipped from V and 2 bases from J, the junction kept 3 bases outside the gene matches. The sequenced CDR3 bases are TGTGCCAGCGGGCTGGGGGACTATGCTGAGCAGTTC. This codes for CASGLGDYAEQF. The full CDR3 reads CASGLGDYAEQFF.

With regard to this clone: Gene names refer to mouse genes. With the read ending 1 residue before the CDR3 end, the germline J gene is used to fill in that end. The rearrangement uses TRBV24 and TRBJ1-1; 8 bases match TRBD1. V was pared by 6 bases and J by 4 bases, with 10 bases of the junction left unmatched. The CDR3 consists of 15 residues. CDR1 and CDR2 (germline): KGHTA, FRNEEI. The CDR3 is CASSDQGAGSTEVFF. Partial CDR3 DNA: TGTGCCAGCAGCGATCAGGGGGCGGGGAGCACAGAAGTCTTC.

As regards this clone: Germline and genes: mouse. With the read ending 1 residue before the CDR3 end, the germline J gene is used to fill in that end. This sequence joins TRBV29 and TRBJ2-3; TRBD1 might be the D (6 bases). The V gene lost 7 bases and the J gene lost 0 bases, with 14 bases spanning the gap. CDR3 size: 15 residues. CDR1 is MSHET and CDR2 is SYDVDS in the germline V gene. CDR3 bases read: TGTGCTAGCACCTTCACAGGGTCTAGTGCAGAAACGCTGTAT. Translated: CASTFTGSSAETLY. The whole CDR3 protein reads CASTFTGSSAETLYF. The variable domain in full, completed from reference TRBV29 and TRBJ2-3, reads DMKVTQMPRYLIKRMGENVLLECGQDMSHETMYWYRQDPGLGLQLIYISYDVDSNSEGDIPKGYRVSRKKREHFSLILDSAKTNQTSVYFCASTFTGSSAETLYFGSGTRLTVL.

About this clone itself: The germline and genes are mouse ones. The read ends 1 residue early relative to the CDR3; the germline J gene fills the gap. V and J are TRBV3 and TRBJ1-2; TRBD1 agrees at 7 bases. The CDR3 consists of 12 residues. Germline assignment: CDR1 SNHLY and CDR2 FYNGKV (reference sequence). With 3 bases clipped from V and 5 bases from J, the junction kept 0 bases outside the gene matches. Incomplete CDR3 DNA: TGTGCCAGCAGCTTGACAGGGTCCGACTACACC. Encoded protein: CASSLTGSDYT. The whole CDR3 region reads CASSLTGSDYTF.

This clone came up a few times. Gene names are mouse gene names. With the read ending 1 residue before the CDR3 end, the germline J gene is used to fill in that end. The chain recombines TRBV3 with TRBJ2-7, with D possibly being TRBD1 (6 bases). CDR1 and CDR2 from the germline V gene are SNHLY and FYNGKV (reference sequence). V gave up 2 bases and J gave up 0 bases, with 8 bases separating them. The CDR3 covers 14 residues. The chain's CDR3 is CASSLKGVSYEQYF. The covered CDR3 bases are TGTGCCAGCAGCTTAAAGGGGGTCTCCTATGAACAGTAC.

Turning to this clone: Mouse names are used for the genes. The read gets to within 1 residue of the CDR3 end, and the germline J gene fills in the rest. This chain uses TRBV12-1 with TRBJ2-3; no clear D. The V and J ends lost 3 bases and 0 bases respectively, with 12 bases between them. Germline V gene sequence: CDR1 SGHSN, CDR2 HYEKVE. There are 15 residues in the CDR3. The CDR3 DNA, read in part, is TGTGCCAGCTCTTCCATCCGTCCTAGTGCAGAAACGCTGTAT. This gives the protein CASSSIRPSAETLY. The CDR3 as a whole reads CASSSIRPSAETLYF. The full variable domain, rest sourced from reference TRBV12-1 and TRBJ2-3, is DSGVVQSPRHIIKEKGGRSVLTCIPISGHSNVVWYQQTLGKELKFLIQHYEKVERDKGFLPSRFSVQQFDDYHSEMNMSALELEDSAMYFCASSSIRPSAETLYFGSGTRLTVL.

This clone was counted only a few times. Gene labels here are mouse ones. Read coverage stops 1 residue before the CDR3 terminus; the germline J gene supplies the remainder. This sample includes further DNA sequences coding for the same CDR3. This chain connects TRBV3 to TRBJ1-4; 7 positions agree with TRBD1. The J segment lost 3 bases and the V segment lost 3 bases, leaving 1 base of the junction unmatched. The CDR3 totals 14 residues. Germline V gives CDR1 SNHLY, CDR2 FYNGKV (reference sequence). The CDR3 here is CASSFGTANERLFF. The sequenced CDR3 bases are TGTGCCAGCAGCTTCGGGACAGCCAACGAAAGATTATTT.

Concerning this clone: Mouse germline and gene names are used. The CDR3 end is not reached by the read, which stops 1 residue before it; the germline J gene fills it in. The rearrangement joins TRBV3 to TRBJ1-1, with D possibly matching TRBD1 (5 bases). The CDR3 spans 15 residues. Germline CDR1 is SNHLY and CDR2 is FYNGKV (reference sequence). The V and J ends lost 0 bases and 0 bases respectively, with 8 bases between them. The CDR3 bases that were read are TGTGCCAGCAGCTTAGCCGCAGGGTCAAACACAGAAGTCTTC. This encodes CASSLAAGSNTEVF. The full-length CDR3 reads as CASSLAAGSNTEVFF.

This clone was observed a few times. Mouse gene names apply. The read is 1 residue too short to cover the CDR3 end, so that end is filled in from the germline J gene. The V and J genes are TRBV12-2 and TRBJ1-3; D not certain. The V gene's germline CDR1 is SGHLS and CDR2 HYDKME. The V and J ends lost 1 base and 0 bases respectively, with 3 bases between them. This CDR3 is 13 amino acids long. The sequenced CDR3 bases are TGTGCCAGCTCTCTAAATTCTGGAAATACGCTCTAT. Its translation is CASSLNSGNTLY. The whole CDR3 protein reads CASSLNSGNTLYF.

In regard to this clone: Genes here carry mouse names. The missing CDR3 end, 1 residue past where the read stops, is filled in from the germline J gene. V is TRBV19 and J is TRBJ2-1; 8 bases line up with TRBD2. V gave up 5 bases and J gave up 4 bases; unmatched junction bases: 5. The CDR3 has 14 amino acids. Germline values: CDR1 FNHDT, CDR2 SITEND (reference sequence). Incomplete CDR3 DNA: TGTGCCAGCAGCCCTGACTGGGGTTATGCTGAGCAGTTC. This encodes CASSPDWGYAEQF. The CDR3, in full, reads CASSPDWGYAEQFF.

For this clone: Gene names follow the mouse nomenclature. The CDR3 sequence is CASSLGGQAGNTLYF. The DNA read from the CDR3 is TGTGCCAGCAGTCTGGGGGGACAGGCTGGAAATACGCTCTAT. The chain couples TRBV26 to TRBJ1-3, with 8 bases that match TRBD1. The read comes to an end 1 residue before the CDR3 does, leaving the germline J gene to fill in the end. The germline V gene has CDR1 KGHPV and CDR2 FQNQEV (reference sequence). After removal of 2 bases from V and 2 bases from J, the junction contained 2 bases not matched to a gene. This CDR3 is 15 amino acids long.

On this clone: The gene names here belong to mouse. Read coverage stops 1 residue before the CDR3 terminus; the germline J gene supplies the remainder. The chain links TRBV4 to TRBJ2-7; D perhaps matches TRBD1 (6 bases). The CDR3 totals 15 residues. Trimming stripped 5 bases from V and 0 bases from J, with 14 bases between. From germline, CDR1 is LGHDT and CDR2 YNNKQL (reference sequence). The sequenced CDR3 bases are TGTGCCAGCAGCCCCCCCCGGGACAACTCCTATGAACAGTAC. This encodes CASSPPRDNSYEQY. The whole CDR3 protein is CASSPPRDNSYEQYF.

Comment on this clone: Genes and germline come from the mouse. The read finishes 1 residue shy of the CDR3 end, and the germline J gene is used to complete it. V is TRBV19 and J is TRBJ2-5; no reliable D call. The ends were cut back, 1 base at V and 6 bases at J, with 3 bases in the middle. The CDR3 length is 11 residues. CDR1 is FNHDT and CDR2 is SITEND in the germline V gene (reference sequence). Partial CDR3 DNA: TGTGCCAGCAGTATAAGGGACACCCAGTAC. It is translated as CASSIRDTQY. The complete CDR3 protein is CASSIRDTQYF.

About this clone: The genes and germline here are from mouse. The CDR3 end falls 1 residue outside the read, so it is completed with the germline J gene. The chain joins TRBV1 to TRBJ1-3; 7 nucleotides line up with TRBD1. CDR1 and CDR2 from the germline V gene are NSQYPW and LRSPGD (reference sequence). After removal of 4 bases from V and 0 bases from J, the junction contained 3 bases not matched to a gene. CDR3 size: 15 residues. The covered CDR3 bases are TGCACCTGCAGTGGAGGGGACAGTTCTGGAAATACGCTCTAT. Its protein is CTCSGGDSSGNTLY. The entire CDR3 reads CTCSGGDSSGNTLYF.

This clone has only a few counts. Genes and germline are mouse. The CDR3 is cut off 1 residue early in the read; its end comes from the germline J gene. The chain combines TRBV26 with TRBJ2-5; D not resolved. The CDR3 totals 13 residues. Trimming removed 4 bases from V and 3 bases from J, with 8 bases in between. Germline lookup yields CDR1 KGHPV and CDR2 FQNQEV (reference sequence). CDR3 sequence: CASSPTKQDTQYF. CDR3 DNA (partial): TGTGCCAGCAGTCCGACAAAACAAGACACCCAGTAC.

This clone was detected a few times. Mouse germline and gene names are used. The observed sequence ends 1 residue before the CDR3 terminus, with the missing tail filled in from the germline J gene. The chain joins TRBV5 to TRBJ2-7, with TRBD2 matching over 9 bases. Germline-derived CDR1 and CDR2 are LGHNA and YNLKQL (reference sequence). The ends lost 4 bases at V and 0 bases at J; junction bases unmatched: 4. CDR3 size: 15 residues. The sequenced part of the CDR3 DNA is TGTGCCAGCAGCCCCGACTGGGGGAGCTCCTATGAACAGTAC. Protein sequence: CASSPDWGSSYEQY. Given in full, the CDR3 is CASSPDWGSSYEQYF.

Remarks on this clone: Genes here carry mouse names. The read finishes 1 residue shy of the CDR3 end, and the germline J gene is used to complete it. The chain combines TRBV12-2 with TRBJ2-5, with 7 bases fitting TRBD2. Germline-derived CDR1 and CDR2 are SGHLS and HYDKME. The CDR3 totals 14 residues. V lost 2 bases and J lost 3; bases outside the gene matches: 4. CDR3 protein: CASSPGLAQDTQYF. The CDR3 DNA, read in part, is TGTGCCAGCTCTCCCGGACTGGCGCAAGACACCCAGTAC.

A note on this clone: The genes are named according to mouse. Read coverage stops 1 residue before the CDR3 terminus; the germline J gene supplies the remainder. The chain combines TRBV17 with TRBJ1-2; weak D call: TRBD1 (6 bases). The CDR3 is made up of 14 amino acids. Trimming removed 0 bases from V and 1 base from J, with 6 bases in between. CDR1 and CDR2 (germline): MNHDT, YYDKIL. CDR3 in amino acids: CASSREDRNSDYTF. Incomplete CDR3 DNA: TGTGCTAGCAGTAGAGAGGACAGAAACTCCGACTACACC.

To note about this clone: Mouse gene names and germline throughout. The read falls 1 residue short of the CDR3 end, and the missing part is taken from the germline J gene. Different DNA sequences within this sample yield the same CDR3. This chain uses TRBV26 with TRBJ2-3, with a tentative D call TRBD1 (6 bases). Trimming cost V 3 bases and J 0 bases, with 10 bases left between them. CDR1 is KGHPV and CDR2 is FQNQEV in the germline V gene (reference sequence). The CDR3 runs to 15 residues. The DNA read from the CDR3 is TGTGCCAGCAGTCTCGGGACAACTAGTGCAGAAACGCTGTAT. Translation gives CASSLGTTSAETLY. The complete CDR3 sequence is CASSLGTTSAETLYF.

This clone was observed a few times. The germline and genes are mouse ones. The sequence runs out 1 residue before the end of the CDR3; the remainder is reconstructed from the germline J gene. The chain links TRBV20 to TRBJ2-7; either TRBD1 or TRBD2 may supply D (5 bases each). The V and J ends lost 1 base and 0 bases respectively, with 7 bases between them. The CDR3 contains 13 residues. CDR1 and CDR2 (germline): GFQATS, STVNSAI. CDR3 loop: CGARGGSSYEQYF. The part of the CDR3 DNA that was read is TGTGGTGCTAGGGGGGGGAGCTCCTATGAACAGTAC. Combining the CDR3 with reference TRBV20 and TRBJ2-7 gives the whole variable domain GALVYQYPRRTICKSGTSMRMECQAVGFQATSVAWYRQSPQKTFELIALSTVNSAIKYEQNFTQEKFPISHPNLSFSSMTVLNAYLEDRGLYLCGARGGSSYEQYFGPGTRLTVL.

This clone was seen once. Gene labels here are mouse ones. CDR3 region: CASGDWTGGYAEQFF. The CDR3 DNA, read in part, is TGTGCCAGCGGTGATTGGACAGGGGGCTATGCTGAGCAGTTC. The chain is built from TRBV13-2 and TRBJ2-1; 10 bases map to TRBD1. The DNA ends 1 residue before the CDR3 does, and the rest of the CDR3 is filled in from the germline J gene. Germline-derived CDR1 and CDR2 are NNHNN and SYGAGS (reference sequence). This CDR3 has 15 residues. V gave up 1 base and J gave up 3 bases; unmatched junction bases: 1.

Comments on this clone: Gene names are the mouse ones. The CDR3 end lies 1 residue beyond the end of the read and is filled in from the germline J gene. The chain employs TRBV26 and TRBJ1-1, with no clear D. The ends were cut back, 0 bases at V and 0 bases at J, with 8 bases in the middle. Germline CDR1 reads KGHPV; CDR2 reads FQNQEV (reference sequence). The CDR3 is 15 amino acids. The covered CDR3 bases are TGTGCCAGCAGTCTGTCGTGGGGTGCAAACACAGAAGTCTTC. It codes for CASSLSWGANTEVF. The complete CDR3 reads CASSLSWGANTEVFF.

Points on this clone: The listed genes are named as in mouse. The read finishes 1 residue shy of the CDR3 end, and the germline J gene is used to complete it. The genes are TRBV3 and TRBJ2-4; 8 nucleotides match TRBD2. Per the germline V gene, CDR1 is SNHLY and CDR2 is FYNGKV (reference sequence). The junction had 7 bases not matched to a gene; V was cut back by 5 bases and J by 3 bases. This CDR3 is built from 15 residues. The DNA read from the CDR3 is TGTGCCAGCAGCCCTTCCTGGGGGGTCCAAAACACCTTGTAC. It codes for CASSPSWGVQNTLY. The whole CDR3 sequence reads CASSPSWGVQNTLYF.

Points on this clone: These gene names are mouse names. CDR3 bases read: TGTGCCAGCAGTGGGACAAAAAACACCTTGTAC. As protein: CASSGTKNTLY. The complete CDR3 sequence is CASSGTKNTLYF. This chain uses TRBV13-3 with TRBJ2-4, with D possibly matching TRBD1 (5 bases). The CDR3 goes on 1 residue after the read ends, and that part is filled in from the germline J gene. Trimming stripped 3 bases from V and 4 bases from J, with 6 bases between. Germline CDR1 NNHDY, CDR2 SYVADS. The CDR3 sequence is 12 residues long.

Details on this clone: Mouse gene names and germline throughout. The CDR3 end falls 1 residue outside the read, so it is completed with the germline J gene. The chain joins TRBV26 to TRBJ2-7; D is unclear. V was shortened by 2 bases and J by 0 bases, with 8 bases between the two germline ends. The CDR3 has 14 residues. CDR1 is KGHPV, CDR2 FQNQEV, per germline (reference sequence). The CDR3 bases that were read are TGTGCCAGCAGTCTGACGACGAGCTCCTATGAACAGTAC. It yields the protein CASSLTTSSYEQY. The whole CDR3 reads CASSLTTSSYEQYF.

This clone was counted a few times. Germline and genes here are mouse. The CDR3 extends 1 residue past the end of the read, so its final part is completed from the germline J gene. This rearrangement joins TRBV26 to TRBJ1-2, with D possibly TRBD1 on 6 matching bases. Trimming took off 4 bases at V and 1 base at J, with 10 bases between the two ends. From germline, CDR1 is KGHPV and CDR2 FQNQEV (reference sequence). The CDR3 has 14 residues. The CDR3 DNA, read in part, is TGTGCCAGCAGTCCATTGGGACAAAACTCCGACTACACC. It encodes CASSPLGQNSDYT. The whole CDR3 sequence reads CASSPLGQNSDYTF.

This clone was observed once. Mouse gene names and germline throughout. The read ends 1 residue shy of where the CDR3 ends; the end is completed using the germline J gene. V is TRBV20 and J is TRBJ2-3, with TRBD2 matching over 13 bases. The length of the CDR3 is 17 residues. The ends lost 3 bases at V and 0 bases at J; junction bases unmatched: 6. Germline CDR1 reads GFQATS; CDR2 reads STVNSAI. Incomplete CDR3 DNA: TGTGGTGCTAGCCGGGACTGGGGGGGGACTAGTGCAGAAACGCTGTAT. Translated, it gives CGASRDWGGTSAETLY. The entire CDR3 protein reads CGASRDWGGTSAETLYF.